This is a list of T cell receptor beta chains from one sample in a study of blood T cell repertoires in COVID-19. Data came from immunoSEQ multiplex PCR; TCRdb stores just in-frame clones and leaves some out. This sample has some 100,000 clones, with roughly 92% found just once. The specimen sequenced was peripheral blood. These receptors all come from a man in his 70s with acute or convalescent COVID-19. Both conserved end residues are part of each CDR3. The D gene is left open where the match is weak. The size entry is marked missing in some rows and otherwise reads once, few, many or a size class.

j_call	d_call	clone_size	v_call	cdr3_aa	cdr3_nt
TRBJ2-3	-	-	TRBV5-8	CASSPRQEGGTDTQYF	TGTGCCAGCAGCCCAAGACAGGAAGGGGGCACAGATACGCAGTATTTT
TRBJ2-7	-	-	TRBV5-1	CASSLGDRTIYEQYF	TGCGCCAGCAGCTTGGGCGACCGGACTATCTACGAGCAGTACTTC
TRBJ1-3	-	-	TRBV12-5	CATKGAGNTIYF	TGTGCTACGAAGGGGGCTGGAAACACCATATATTTT
TRBJ2-2	TRBD1	-	TRBV7-9	CASRYRGLRAGHTGELFF	TGTGCCAGCAGATACAGGGGGTTGCGAGCGGGTCACACCGGGGAGCTGTTTTTT
TRBJ1-5	-	-	TRBV7-8	CASSLAGGKYQPQHF	TGTGCCAGCAGCTTAGCCGGGGGGAAATATCAGCCCCAGCATTTT
TRBJ2-3	-	-	TRBV5-1	CASSLVPLAGTDTQYF	TGCGCCAGCAGCTTGGTACCCCTAGCTGGTACAGATACGCAGTATTTT
TRBJ1-5	-	-	TRBV18	CASSPASSRANQPQHF	TGTGCCAGCTCACCCGCATCAAGCAGGGCAAATCAGCCCCAGCATTTT
TRBJ2-3	TRBD1	-	TRBV20-1	CSASGTGVVTDTQYF	TGCAGTGCTAGTGGGACAGGGGTGGTAACAGATACGCAGTATTTT
TRBJ2-1	-	-	TRBV24-1	CATSDATGRSYNEQFF	TGTGCCACCAGTGATGCTACAGGTCGTTCCTACAATGAGCAGTTCTTC
TRBJ1-3	-	-	TRBV5-1	CASSFTGRVGNIIYF	TGCGCCAGCAGCTTCACAGGGAGGGTTGGAAACATCATATATTTT
TRBJ1-6	TRBD1	-	TRBV27	CASSYRGRNSPLHF	TGTGCCAGCAGTTACAGGGGACGTAATTCACCCCTCCACTTT
TRBJ1-5	TRBD1	once	TRBV6-6	CASSYSGTGLGQPQHF	TGTGCCAGCAGTTACTCCGGGACAGGGTTAGGTCAGCCCCAGCATTTT
TRBJ2-7	TRBD1	-	TRBV27	CASSLSETGGEQYF	TGTGCCAGCAGTTTATCGGAGACAGGGGGCGAGCAGTACTTC
TRBJ1-5	-	-	TRBV18	CASSPGRDQPQHF	TGTGCCAGCTCACCGGGCAGGGATCAGCCCCAGCATTTT
TRBJ1-2	-	-	TRBV6-4	CASRRISGFGGYTF	TGTGCCAGCAGACGTATCTCAGGATTCGGTGGCTACACCTTC
TRBJ2-1	TRBD2	few	TRBV4-1	CASSQGEGTGRAGRFF	TGCGCCAGCAGCCAAGGAGAGGGGACCGGGAGGGCCGGTCGGTTCTTC